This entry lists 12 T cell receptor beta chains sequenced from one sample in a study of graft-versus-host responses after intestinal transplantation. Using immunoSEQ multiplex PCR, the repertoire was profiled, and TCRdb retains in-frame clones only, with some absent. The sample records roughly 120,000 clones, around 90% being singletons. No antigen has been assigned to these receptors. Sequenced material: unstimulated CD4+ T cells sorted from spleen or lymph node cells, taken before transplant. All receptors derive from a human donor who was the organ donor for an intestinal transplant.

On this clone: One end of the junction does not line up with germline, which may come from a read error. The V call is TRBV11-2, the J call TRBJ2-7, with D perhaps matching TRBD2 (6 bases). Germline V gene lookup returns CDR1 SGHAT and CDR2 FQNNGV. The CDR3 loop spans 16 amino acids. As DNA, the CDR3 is TGTGCCAACAGCTTAGATAGGGGTAGCGGCAACTACGAGCAGTACTTC. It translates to CANSLDRGSGNYEQYF.

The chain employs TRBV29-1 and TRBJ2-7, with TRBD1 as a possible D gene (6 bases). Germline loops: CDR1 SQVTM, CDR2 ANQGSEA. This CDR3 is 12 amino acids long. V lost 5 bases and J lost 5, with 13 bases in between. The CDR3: CSVRQADHEQYF. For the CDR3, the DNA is TGCAGCGTTCGACAGGCGGACCACGAGCAGTACTTC.

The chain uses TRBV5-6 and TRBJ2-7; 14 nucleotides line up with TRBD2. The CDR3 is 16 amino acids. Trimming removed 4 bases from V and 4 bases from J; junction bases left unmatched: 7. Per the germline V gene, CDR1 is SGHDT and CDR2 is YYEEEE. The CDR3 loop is CASSPRLAGGPYEQYF. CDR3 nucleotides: TGTGCCAGCAGCCCAAGACTAGCGGGAGGGCCATACGAGCAGTACTTC. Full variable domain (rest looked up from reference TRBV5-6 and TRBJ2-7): DAGVTQSPTHLIKTRGQQVTLRCSPKSGHDTVSWYQQALGQGPQFIFQYYEEEERQRGNFPDRFSGHQFPNYSSELNVNALLLGDSALYLCASSPRLAGGPYEQYFGPGTRLTVT.

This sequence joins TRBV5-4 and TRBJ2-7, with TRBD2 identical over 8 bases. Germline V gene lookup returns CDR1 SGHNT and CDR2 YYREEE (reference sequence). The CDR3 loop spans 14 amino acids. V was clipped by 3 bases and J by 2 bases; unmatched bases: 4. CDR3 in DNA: TGTGCCAGCAGCTCCGGGACTAGACCCTACGAGCAGTACTTC. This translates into CASSSGTRPYEQYF.

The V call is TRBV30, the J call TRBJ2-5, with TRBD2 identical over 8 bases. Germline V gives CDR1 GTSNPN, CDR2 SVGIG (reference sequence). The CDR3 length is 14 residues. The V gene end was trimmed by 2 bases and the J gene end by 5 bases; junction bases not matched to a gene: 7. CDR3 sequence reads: CAWSTGLGGETQYF. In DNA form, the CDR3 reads TGTGCCTGGAGTACGGGACTAGGGGGGGAGACCCAGTACTTC.

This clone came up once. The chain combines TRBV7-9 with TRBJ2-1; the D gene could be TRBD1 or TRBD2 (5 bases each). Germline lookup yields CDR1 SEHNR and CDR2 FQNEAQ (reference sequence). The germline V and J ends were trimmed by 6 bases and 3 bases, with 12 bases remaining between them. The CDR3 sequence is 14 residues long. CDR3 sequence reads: CASRMGRDYNEQFF. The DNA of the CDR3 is TGTGCCAGCAGAATGGGACGGGACTACAATGAGCAGTTCTTC.

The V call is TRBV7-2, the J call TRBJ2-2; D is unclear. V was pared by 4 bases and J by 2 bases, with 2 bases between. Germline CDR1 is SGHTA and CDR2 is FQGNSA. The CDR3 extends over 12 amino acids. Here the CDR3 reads CASSYNTGELFF. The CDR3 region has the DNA TGTGCCAGCAGCTATAACACCGGGGAGCTGTTTTTT. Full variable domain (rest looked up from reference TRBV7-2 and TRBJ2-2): GAGVSQSPSNKVTEKGKDVELRCDPISGHTALYWYRQSLGQGLEFLIYFQGNSAPDKSGLPSDRFSAERTGGSVSTLTIQRTQQEDSAVYLCASSYNTGELFFGEGSRLTVL.

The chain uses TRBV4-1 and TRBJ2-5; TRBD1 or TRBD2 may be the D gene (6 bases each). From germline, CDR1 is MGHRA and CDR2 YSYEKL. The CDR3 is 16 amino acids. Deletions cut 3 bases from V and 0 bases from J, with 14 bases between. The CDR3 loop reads CASSQGGGTYQETQYF. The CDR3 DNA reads TGCGCCAGCAGCCAGGGGGGCGGGACGTACCAAGAGACCCAGTACTTC.

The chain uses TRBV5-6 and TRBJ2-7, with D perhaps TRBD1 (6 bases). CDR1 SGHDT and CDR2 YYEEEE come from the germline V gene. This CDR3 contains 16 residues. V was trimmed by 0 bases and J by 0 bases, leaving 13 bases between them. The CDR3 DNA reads TGTGCCAGCAGCTTGGGCCTGGGACACCCCTCCTACGAGCAGTACTTC. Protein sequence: CASSLGLGHPSYEQYF.

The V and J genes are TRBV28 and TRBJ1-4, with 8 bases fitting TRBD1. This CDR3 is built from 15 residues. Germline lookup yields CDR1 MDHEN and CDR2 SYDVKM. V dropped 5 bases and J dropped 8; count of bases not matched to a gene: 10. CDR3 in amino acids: CASSRRGRGPEKLFF. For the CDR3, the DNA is TGTGCCAGCAGTCGCAGGGGGCGCGGTCCGGAAAAACTGTTTTTT.

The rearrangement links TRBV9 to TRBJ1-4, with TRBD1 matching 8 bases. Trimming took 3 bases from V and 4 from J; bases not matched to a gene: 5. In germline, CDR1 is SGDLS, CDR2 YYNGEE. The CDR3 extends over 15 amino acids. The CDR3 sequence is CASSGQGAINEKLFF. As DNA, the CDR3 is TGTGCCAGCAGCGGGCAGGGGGCAATTAATGAAAAACTGTTTTTT.

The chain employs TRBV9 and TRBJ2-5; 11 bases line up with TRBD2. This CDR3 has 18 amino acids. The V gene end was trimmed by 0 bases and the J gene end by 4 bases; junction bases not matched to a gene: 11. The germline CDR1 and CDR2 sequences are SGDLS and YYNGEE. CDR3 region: CASSVGIAGGPSGETQYF. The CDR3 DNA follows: TGTGCCAGCAGCGTAGGTATAGCGGGAGGGCCTTCGGGAGAGACCCAGTACTTC.